The next 7 T cell receptor beta chains were all read from a single sample in a study of blood T cell repertoires in COVID-19. Profiling relied on immunoSEQ multiplex PCR, and the TCRdb table lists in-frame clones only, not all of them. The sample yields more than 70,000 clones, roughly 87% seen once. Sequences were obtained from peripheral blood. These receptors were obtained from a woman aged 50 to 65 with active or convalescent COVID-19.

The chain couples TRBV21-1 to TRBJ2-3; the tabulated D call, TRBD1, remains unverified against the DNA. TRBV21-1 is shown as a pseudogene. The CDR3 totals 15 residues. CDR3 amino acids: CASWEKGQGTYTQYF. In DNA form, the CDR3 reads TGTGCCAGCTGGGAGAAGGGACAGGGGACATATACGCAGTATTTT.

The chain links TRBV6-6 to TRBJ1-1, with TRBD1 as a possible D gene (6 bases). Germline CDR1 and CDR2: MNHNY and SVGAGI (reference sequence). V lost 6 bases to trimming and J lost 5 bases, with 16 bases between them. This CDR3 has 14 amino acids. This chain's CDR3 is CASSPEGVGTEAFF. Written as DNA, the CDR3 is TGTGCCAGCAGCCCCGAGGGGGTCGGAACTGAAGCTTTCTTT.

The rearrangement joins TRBV6-2 or TRBV6-3 to TRBJ2-4; TRBD2 is a possible D gene (5 bases). The CDR3 consists of 19 residues. The V gene's germline CDR1 is MNHEY and CDR2 SVGEGT. The V end lost 0 bases, the J end lost 0 bases, and 18 bases lay between the germline ends. CDR3 sequence: CASSYSPGGSLLAKNIQYF. The CDR3 DNA reads TGTGCCAGCAGTTACTCGCCCGGAGGCTCACTGCTAGCCAAAAACATTCAGTACTTC.

The gene calls are TRBV6-5 and TRBJ2-2; TRBD1 matches at 10 bases. CDR3 size: 15 residues. The germline gives CDR1 MNHEY, CDR2 SVGAGI. V lost 1 base to trimming and J lost 5 bases; unmatched junction nucleotides: 1. CDR3 amino acids: CASSYWDRGTGELFF. The CDR3 DNA reads as TGTGCCAGCAGTTACTGGGACAGGGGAACCGGGGAGCTGTTTTTT.

The chain combines TRBV4-1 with TRBJ1-6; D unclear. CDR1 MGHRA and CDR2 YSYEKL come from the germline V gene. The CDR3 consists of 17 residues. V lost 0 bases to trimming and J lost 3 bases, with 12 bases between them. The CDR3 protein is CASSQDISPNYNSPLHF. Here the CDR3 DNA reads TGCGCCAGCAGCCAAGATATCTCTCCTAACTATAATTCACCCCTCCACTTT.

This rearrangement joins TRBV5-1 to TRBJ1-2, with D unresolved. The CDR3 consists of 14 residues. Germline assignment: CDR1 SGHRS and CDR2 YFSETQ. Trimming took 0 bases from V and 5 from J, leaving 11 bases between them. The DNA of the CDR3 is TGCGCCAGCAGCTTGGACAGCCTTAATTATGGCTACACCTTC. The encoded protein is CASSLDSLNYGYTF.

The chain carries TRBV10-3 and TRBJ2-1; a possible D gene is TRBD2 (5 bases). CDR3 length: 12 amino acids. The germline CDR1 and CDR2 sequences are ENHRY and SYGVKD. Deletions cut 10 bases from V and 6 bases from J, with 13 bases between. The CDR3 loop reads CATGSTANEQFF. DNA of the CDR3: TGTGCCACGGGGTCTACGGCCAATGAGCAGTTCTTC.